This TCR beta chain derives from a study of vaccination effects on CD4 cells after COVID-19. Whole-study results and caveats: Both infection-induced and vaccine-induced clones contracted markedly at late post-vaccination timepoints.

Concerning this clone: The antigen remains undetermined.

V was clipped by 2 bases and J by 7 bases; unmatched bases: 3. Germline CDR1 reads GTSNPN; CDR2 reads SVGIG (reference sequence). CDR3 length: 12 residues. Before any sequencing was done, the ViraFEST assay used viral peptide pools to expand antigen-specific CD4+ T cells. Following an approximately ten-day culture, CD4+ T cells were purified. Neither prior SARS-CoV-2 infection nor positive nucleocapsid antibodies were present in the vaccine recipients. The repertoire was sequenced with immunoSEQ multiplex PCR; TCRdb's copy has only in-frame clones and lacks some. The repertoire holds approximately 20,000 clones, with about 69% as singletons.

The sequencing here drew on CD4+ T cells from PBMCs cultured with HCoV-NL63 spike peptides, taken before COVID-19 vaccination. The chain is built from TRBV30 and TRBJ2-7; 9 nucleotides line up with TRBD2. This TCR derives from a human donor who received a COVID-19 vaccine. The CDR3 reads CAWSSGRPEQYF. Here the CDR3 DNA reads TGTGCCTGGAGTAGCGGGAGGCCGGAGCAGTACTTC.